The 17 T cell receptor beta chains presented below share a single source sample, sequenced in a study of T cell clonality in common variable immunodeficiency. The protocol was immunoSEQ multiplex PCR, while the TCRdb copy is restricted to in-frame clones and leaves out a portion. This repertoire holds 35,000 to 50,000 clones, and none appear only once. The sample comprised peripheral blood mononuclear cells. Source of these receptors: a person between 18 and 69 years old in good health.

There are many counts of this clone. The read stops 3 residues short of the end of the CDR3; the missing end is completed from the germline J gene. The chain joins TRBV7-2 to TRBJ2-7, with D perhaps matching TRBD1 (6 bases). This CDR3 region has 15 residues. CDR1 and CDR2 from the germline V gene are SGHTA and FQGNSA. V was cut by 7 bases and J by 2 bases, with 18 bases left in between. The CDR3 is CASTGDRDLAYEQYF. The sequenced part of the CDR3 DNA is TGTGCCAGCACAGGGGACCGGGATCTTGCCTACGAG.

CDR3 DNA, as far as it was read: TGTGCCAGCAGTTACGATAGCGGGCCGCGGAACGAC. Protein: CASSYDSGPRND. The full-length CDR3 reads as CASSYDSGPRNDYTF. This chain joins TRBV6-2 or TRBV6-3 and TRBJ1-2; D is ambiguous. The read ends 3 residues early relative to the CDR3; the germline J gene fills the gap. CDR3 size: 15 residues. Per germline, CDR1 MNHEY and CDR2 SVGEGT.

In this sample, this clone turned up many times. Read coverage stops 3 residues before the CDR3 terminus; the germline J gene supplies the remainder. The genes are TRBV2 and TRBJ2-7; D remains unclear. V was clipped by 6 bases and J by 0 bases, with 12 bases between them. The CDR3 is made up of 14 amino acids. CDR1 SNHLY and CDR2 FYNNEI come from the germline V gene. The covered CDR3 bases are TGTGCCAGCAGAACCGCCGGGTTCTCCTACGAG. Its protein is CASRTAGFSYE. In full, the CDR3 is CASRTAGFSYEQYF.

This clone was seen a handful of times. This specimen includes other DNA sequences encoding the same CDR3. Incomplete CDR3 DNA: TGTGCCAGCAGTCTCGACAGGGTAGTCGGT. Protein sequence: CASSLDRVVG. The full CDR3 is CASSLDRVVGYTF. The V call is TRBV6-2 or TRBV6-3, the J call TRBJ1-2, with 7 nucleotides matching TRBD1. From the germline J gene comes the end of the CDR3, since the read stops 3 residues before it. The germline gives CDR1 MNHEY, CDR2 SVGEGT. This CDR3 is built from 13 residues.

This clone showed up many times. The read is 3 residues too short to cover the CDR3 end, so that end is filled in from the germline J gene. The rearrangement joins TRBV5-1 to TRBJ2-5; the match to TRBD2 covers 9 bases. This CDR3 has 13 residues. V gave up 7 bases and J gave up 1 base; unmatched junction bases: 2. Germline V lookup: CDR1 SGHRS, CDR2 YFSETQ. The covered CDR3 bases are TGCGCCAGCGGAGCGGGAGGCCAAGAGACC. The encoded protein is CASGAGGQET. The full CDR3 reads CASGAGGQETQYF.

Ten or more counts support this clone. Read coverage stops 3 residues before the CDR3 terminus; the germline J gene supplies the remainder. This chain connects TRBV30 to TRBJ2-6; D may match TRBD1 or TRBD2 (5 bases each). The CDR3 spans 17 residues. Germline values: CDR1 GTSNPN, CDR2 SVGIG (reference sequence). V lost 0 bases, J lost 2 bases, and 14 bases lay in between. The CDR3 DNA, read in part, is TGTGCCTGGAGTGTAGGAGTTCAGGGAGCTGGGGCCAACGTC. It specifies CAWSVGVQGAGANV. The whole CDR3 sequence reads CAWSVGVQGAGANVLTF.

The sample holds a few counts of this clone. The read terminates 3 residues ahead of where the CDR3 ends, so the germline J gene completes it. The chain employs TRBV7-9 and TRBJ1-1; D ambiguous. Germline CDR1 is SEHNR and CDR2 is FQNEAQ (reference sequence). This CDR3 is built from 13 residues. CDR3 sequence reads: CASSLEGGGEAFF. The sequenced CDR3 bases are TGTGCCAGCAGCTTAGAAGGCGGTGGCGAG.

A word on this clone: The read comes to an end 3 residues before the CDR3 does, leaving the germline J gene to fill in the end. The rearrangement joins TRBV20-1 to TRBJ1-3, with TRBD1 matching over 7 bases. The V gene's germline CDR1 is DFQATT and CDR2 SNEGSKA (reference sequence). This CDR3 has 15 residues. Losses at the gene ends were 0 bases for V and 1 base for J; bases not matched to a gene: 3. Incomplete CDR3 DNA: TGCAGTGCTAGAGACCCGACAGGGTCTGGAAACACC. Translating gives CSARDPTGSGNT. The full CDR3 is CSARDPTGSGNTIYF.

Judged by abundance, this clone is medium-sized. Read sequence stops 3 residues before the CDR3 end, and the germline J gene provides the missing end. This chain links TRBV5-1 with TRBJ2-2; a possible D gene is TRBD2 (5 bases). V dropped 5 bases and J dropped 7 bases, with 18 bases sitting between them. CDR3 length: 15 amino acids. Germline V CDR1 and CDR2: SGHRS, YFSETQ. CDR3 bases read: TGCGCCAGCAGTGGAATAGGCGACGGGGTCGGGGAG. Translating gives CASSGIGDGVGE. From start to end, the CDR3 is CASSGIGDGVGELFF.

This clone was counted at least ten times. Read coverage stops 3 residues before the CDR3 terminus; the germline J gene supplies the remainder. This chain links TRBV19 with TRBJ2-7; 8 bases match TRBD1. The germline V gene has CDR1 LNHDA and CDR2 SQIVND (reference sequence). CDR3 length: 17 residues. V was pared by 3 bases and J by 1 base, with 11 bases of the junction left unmatched. The sequenced CDR3 bases are TGTGCCAGTAGTATCGAGGGCAGGGGGCAGTTTTCCTACGAG. It is translated as CASSIEGRGQFSYE. The whole CDR3 sequence reads CASSIEGRGQFSYEQYF.

This clone has more than one count but fewer than ten. The read ends 3 residues shy of where the CDR3 ends; the end is completed using the germline J gene. This chain connects TRBV2 to TRBJ2-7; unclear D gene. V lost 2 bases, J lost 5 bases, and 13 bases lay in between. This CDR3 has 14 amino acids. Germline CDR1 reads SNHLY; CDR2 reads FYNNEI. The CDR3 DNA, read in part, is TGTGCCAGCAGTGAAACCGGGTCAAGCCACGAG. Residues: CASSETGSSHE. The CDR3 in its entirety is CASSETGSSHEQYF.

The table lists this clone with many counts. CDR3 bases read: TGCGCCAGCAGCGGGACATCGGCCTCCTACGAG. This translates into CASSGTSASYE. In full, the CDR3 is CASSGTSASYEQYF. The rearrangement links TRBV5-1 to TRBJ2-7; D is possibly TRBD1 (6 bases). The observed sequence ends 3 residues before the CDR3 terminus, with the missing tail filled in from the germline J gene. Germline V lookup: CDR1 SGHRS, CDR2 YFSETQ. This CDR3 has 14 residues. Trimming removed 4 bases at V and 0 bases at J, with 11 bases between.

This clone was observed many times. The DNA ends 3 residues before the CDR3 does, and the rest of the CDR3 is filled in from the germline J gene. This chain links TRBV5-1 with TRBJ1-1; D is unclear. This CDR3 is 14 amino acids long. The V end was cut by 4 bases, the J end by 0 bases, with 10 bases between. Germline CDR1 SGHRS, CDR2 YFSETQ. CDR3 amino acids: CASSLQDLNTEAFF. Incomplete CDR3 DNA: TGCGCCAGCAGCCTTCAAGACTTGAACACTGAA.

This clone appeared many times. Partial CDR3 DNA: TGCGCCAGCAGCCAACGACAGGGAACGGACTATGGC. It encodes CASSQRQGTDYG. The full CDR3 sequence reads CASSQRQGTDYGYTF. The chain couples TRBV5-1 to TRBJ1-2, with 7 bases identical to TRBD1. The read is 3 residues too short to cover the CDR3 end, so that end is filled in from the germline J gene. The CDR3 is made up of 15 amino acids. Germline trimming cut 4 bases from V and 3 bases from J; bases unmatched to any gene: 9. The germline V gene has CDR1 SGHRS and CDR2 YFSETQ.

This clone was counted ten times or more. CDR3 DNA (partial): TGTGCCAGCAGCTTGGACAGATGGGGCACTGAA. Residues: CASSLDRWGTE. The complete CDR3 protein is CASSLDRWGTEAFF. This chain links TRBV7-2 with TRBJ1-1, with TRBD1 as a possible D gene (6 bases). The read ends 3 residues early relative to the CDR3; the germline J gene fills the gap. V dropped 3 bases and J dropped 4 bases, with 12 bases sitting between them. This CDR3 has 14 amino acids. Germline lookup yields CDR1 SGHTA and CDR2 FQGNSA.

This clone was counted between two and nine times. The read gets to within 3 residues of the CDR3 end, and the germline J gene fills in the rest. V gene TRBV6-4 combines with J gene TRBJ1-6, with 7 bases lining up with TRBD1. V lost 6 bases, J lost 8 bases, and 4 bases stayed unmatched. The germline V gene encodes CDR1 MRHNA and CDR2 SNTAGT. The CDR3 has 13 amino acids. CDR3 DNA, as far as it was read: TGTGCCAGCAGCCAAACAGGGGATTCACCC. It yields the protein CASSQTGDSP. The full CDR3 reads CASSQTGDSPLHF.

The sample holds many counts of this clone. The read ends 3 residues early relative to the CDR3; the germline J gene fills the gap. The chain has TRBV30 and TRBJ2-1, with 10 bases that match TRBD1. The CDR3 consists of 17 residues. V shed 4 bases and J 6 bases; nucleotides not matched to a gene: 15. Germline V CDR1 and CDR2: GTSNPN, SVGIG (reference sequence). The CDR3 DNA, read in part, is TGTGCCTGGACTAGATTCTCCGGGACAGGGGATGTCAATGAG. Translated: CAWTRFSGTGDVNE. The CDR3 in its entirety is CAWTRFSGTGDVNEQFF. Drawing the rest from reference TRBV30 and TRBJ2-1, the complete variable domain is SQTIHQWPATLVQPVGSPLSLECTVEGTSNPNLYWYRQAAGRGLQLLFYSVGIGQISSEVPQNLSASRPQDRQFILSSKKLLLSDSGFYLCAWTRFSGTGDVNEQFFGPGTRLTVL.